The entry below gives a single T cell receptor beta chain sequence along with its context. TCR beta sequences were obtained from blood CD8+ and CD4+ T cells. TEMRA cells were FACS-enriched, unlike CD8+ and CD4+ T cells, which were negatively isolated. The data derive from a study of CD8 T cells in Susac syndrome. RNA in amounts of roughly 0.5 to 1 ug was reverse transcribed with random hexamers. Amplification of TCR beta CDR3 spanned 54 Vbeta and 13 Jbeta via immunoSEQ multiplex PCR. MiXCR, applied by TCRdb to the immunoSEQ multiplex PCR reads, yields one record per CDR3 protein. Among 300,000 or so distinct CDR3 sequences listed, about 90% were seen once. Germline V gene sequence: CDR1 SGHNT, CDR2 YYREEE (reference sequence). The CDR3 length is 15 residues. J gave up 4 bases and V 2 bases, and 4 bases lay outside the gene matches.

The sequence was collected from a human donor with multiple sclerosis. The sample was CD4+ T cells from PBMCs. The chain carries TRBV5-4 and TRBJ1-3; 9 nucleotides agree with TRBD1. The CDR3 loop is CASSFGTGRGNTIYF. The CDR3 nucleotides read TGTGCCAGCAGCTTCGGGACAGGGCGAGGAAACACCATATATTTT. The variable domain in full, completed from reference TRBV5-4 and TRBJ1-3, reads ETGVTQSPTHLIKTRGQQVTLRCSSQSGHNTVSWYQQALGQGPQFIFQYYREEENGRGNFPPRFSGLQFPNYSSELNVNALELDDSALYLCASSFGTGRGNTIYFGEGSWLTVV.